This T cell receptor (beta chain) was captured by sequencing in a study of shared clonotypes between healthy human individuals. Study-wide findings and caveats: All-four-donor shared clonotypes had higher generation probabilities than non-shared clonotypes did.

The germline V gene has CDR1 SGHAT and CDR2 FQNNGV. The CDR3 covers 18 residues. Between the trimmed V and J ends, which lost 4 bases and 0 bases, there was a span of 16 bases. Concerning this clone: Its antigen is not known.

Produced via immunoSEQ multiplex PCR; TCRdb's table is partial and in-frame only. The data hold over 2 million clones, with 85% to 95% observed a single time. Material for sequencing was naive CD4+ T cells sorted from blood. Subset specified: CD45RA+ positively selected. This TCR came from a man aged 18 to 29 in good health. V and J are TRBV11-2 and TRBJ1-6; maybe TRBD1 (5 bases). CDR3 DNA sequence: TGTGCCAGCAGCTCCTATGGGGGTGAGAGCTCCTATAATTCACCCCTCCACTTT. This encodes CASSSYGGESSYNSPLHF.